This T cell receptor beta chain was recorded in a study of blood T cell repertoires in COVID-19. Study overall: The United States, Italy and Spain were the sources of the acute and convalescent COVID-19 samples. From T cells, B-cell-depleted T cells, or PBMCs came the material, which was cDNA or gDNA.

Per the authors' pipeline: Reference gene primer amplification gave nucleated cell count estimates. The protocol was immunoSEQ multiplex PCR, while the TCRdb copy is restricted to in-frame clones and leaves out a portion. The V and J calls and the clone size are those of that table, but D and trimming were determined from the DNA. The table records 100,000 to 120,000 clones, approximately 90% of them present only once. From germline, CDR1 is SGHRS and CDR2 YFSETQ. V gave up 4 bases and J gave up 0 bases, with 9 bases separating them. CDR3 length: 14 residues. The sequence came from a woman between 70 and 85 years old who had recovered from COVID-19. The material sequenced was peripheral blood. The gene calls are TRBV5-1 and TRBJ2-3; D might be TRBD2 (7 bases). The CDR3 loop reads CASSGGASTDTQYF. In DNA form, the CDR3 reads TGCGCCAGCAGCGGGGGGGCTAGCACAGATACGCAGTATTTT.